This T cell receptor (beta chain) was captured by sequencing in a study of T cell repertoires in cytomegalovirus infection. Study-wide background: Recently identified HLA-C-restricted CMV epitopes were among the peptides used. Shared public TCR beta signatures pointed to both CMV infection and a matching HLA type.

Whole-study results and caveats: In two of eight donors, the top clonotype was HLA-C-restricted CMV-specific.

The CDR3 loop spans 14 amino acids. V trimming: 7 bases; J trimming: 6 bases; junction bases outside the gene matches: 5. The germline V gene encodes CDR1 LNHDA and CDR2 SQIVND (reference sequence). TCRdb redid the calling of the reads with MiXCR, one entry per CDR3 protein. Counted here are some 700,000 distinct CDR3 sequences, roughly 33% occurring once; the ten biggest clones make up around a sixth. A remark on this clonotype: As yet, its antigen is unknown.

The TCR was taken from a human donor in good health (CMV status not recorded). Some clones in this sample may be carry-over from other donors' samples. The V and J genes are TRBV19 and TRBJ2-1; 11 bases line up with TRBD2. The source material was cultured PBMCs, sampled from culture after CMV antigen stimulation. CDR3 region: CASTALAGVNEQFF. For the CDR3, the DNA is TGTGCCAGTACTGCACTAGCGGGAGTCAATGAGCAGTTCTTC.